Below, one T cell receptor beta chain is given with its context. This specimen belongs to a study of blood T cell repertoires in COVID-19. Looking at the study overall: From T cells, B-cell-depleted T cells, or PBMCs came the material, which was cDNA or gDNA.

One Seattle source followed patients from active infection through their disease course. How the authors handled the data: Quantification of nucleated cells was approximated via reference gene primer amplification. Data came from immunoSEQ multiplex PCR; TCRdb stores just in-frame clones and leaves some out. The V and J calls and clone size were taken over from that table, and D and trimming were inferred from the DNA. The sample lists around 82,000 clones, 85% seen once, with roughly 9.6% in the top ten. This CDR3 is built from 14 residues. Looked up from germline, CDR1 is MDHEN and CDR2 is SYDVKM. Trimming shortened V by 5 bases and J by 0 bases, and 5 bases separated the two germline ends.

The clonotype originates from a man aged 45-65 years with COVID-19, enrolled during active disease. V and J are TRBV28 and TRBJ1-6; D remains ambiguous. The sample consisted of peripheral blood. CDR3 residues: CASSLSSYNSPLHF. DNA for the CDR3: TGTGCCAGCAGTCTCAGCTCCTATAATTCACCCCTCCACTTT. The entire variable domain, with the rest obtained from reference TRBV28 and TRBJ1-6, is as follows: DVKVTQSSRYLVKRTGEKVFLECVQDMDHENMFWYRQDPGLGLRLIYFSYDVKMKEKGDIPEGYSVSREKKERFSLILESASTNQTSMYLCASSLSSYNSPLHFGNGTRLTVT.